A single sample gave rise to the 20 T cell receptor beta chains below, sequenced in a study of blood T cell repertoires in COVID-19. Sequenced by immunoSEQ multiplex PCR; TCRdb stores in-frame clones only, minus some. The table lists around 250,000 clones, approximately 90% of them singletons. Sequencing was carried out using PBMCs or T cells enriched from blood (not recorded which). The receptors were gathered from a human donor in a cohort exposed to, infected with or recovered from COVID-19 (not recorded which). The donor label of this sample is uncertain.

To note about this clone: The identical CDR3 is also encoded by other nucleotide sequences in the sample. This sequence joins TRBV3-1 (or the pseudogene TRBV3-2) and TRBJ2-7; 8 bases map to TRBD1. The CDR3 spans 14 residues. V lost 4 bases to trimming and J lost 2 bases; unmatched junction nucleotides: 4. Germline-derived CDR1 and CDR2 are LGHDT and YNNKEL (reference sequence). The CDR3 coding sequence is TGTGCCAGCAGCCGTGGACAGGGAGCCTACGAGCAGTACTTC. This translates into CASSRGQGAYEQYF.

The chain has TRBV2 and TRBJ1-5; D is ambiguous. The CDR3 extends over 16 amino acids. Trimming shortened V by 4 bases and J by 4 bases, and 17 bases separated the two germline ends. Germline V gene lookup returns CDR1 SNHLY and CDR2 FYNNEI. The CDR3 DNA reads TGTGCCAGCAGTGTTCGAGGAACGCGGCAGAATCAGCCCCAGCATTTT. Translated: CASSVRGTRQNQPQHF.

V is TRBV20-1 and J is TRBJ2-3; D call uncertain. Per germline, CDR1 DFQATT and CDR2 SNEGSKA (reference sequence). With 3 bases removed from V and 5 bases from J, the gap between germline ends came to 3 bases. The CDR3 extends over 10 amino acids. CDR3 sequence reads: CSARRDTQYF. Written as DNA, the CDR3 is TGCAGTGCTAGGAGAGATACGCAGTATTTT.

This chain connects TRBV7-9 to TRBJ1-2, with D possibly being TRBD1 (6 bases). Germline V gene data show CDR1 as SEHNR and CDR2 as FQNEAQ (reference sequence). The CDR3 sequence is 16 residues long. Trimming shortened V by 4 bases and J by 0 bases, and 15 bases separated the two germline ends. CDR3 sequence (DNA): TGTGCCAGCAGCTCCGACCCGGACAGCGCTAACTATGGCTACACCTTC. Translated: CASSSDPDSANYGYTF.

The genes are TRBV7-9 and TRBJ1-1; unclear D gene. This CDR3 contains 15 residues. The ends were cut back, 2 bases at V and 0 bases at J, with 10 bases in the middle. From germline, CDR1 is SEHNR and CDR2 FQNEAQ (reference sequence). The CDR3 DNA reads as TGTGCCAGCAGCTTAACACACCCCGTGAACACTGAAGCTTTCTTT. Translated, it gives CASSLTHPVNTEAFF.

V usage is TRBV25-1 and J usage is TRBJ2-2; a possible D gene is TRBD1 (5 bases). The germline V gene has CDR1 MGHDK and CDR2 SYGVNS. Trimming removed 4 bases at V and 6 bases at J, with 15 bases between. The length of the CDR3 is 15 residues. The CDR3 reads CASSALQGIPGELFF. For the CDR3, the DNA is TGTGCCAGCAGTGCGCTCCAGGGTATCCCCGGGGAGCTGTTTTTT.

This chain connects TRBV7-2 to TRBJ2-1; TRBD1 agrees at 10 bases. V shed 6 bases and J 6 bases; nucleotides not matched to a gene: 11. The CDR3 is made up of 16 amino acids. CDR1 and CDR2 from the germline V gene are SGHTA and FQGNSA. The CDR3 region is CASSFSGGTGANEQFF. The CDR3 DNA is TGTGCCAGCAGTTTTTCTGGTGGGACAGGGGCCAATGAGCAGTTCTTC.

Turning to this clone: The same CDR3 arises from other DNA sequences in this sample as well. V and J are TRBV3-1 (or the pseudogene TRBV3-2) and TRBJ1-1; D might be TRBD1 (5 bases). The CDR3 loop spans 14 amino acids. The V and J ends lost 1 base and 3 bases respectively, with 9 bases between them. Germline V gene lookup returns CDR1 LGHDT and CDR2 YNNKEL (reference sequence). The CDR3 is CASSQAGRDTEAFF. The CDR3 nucleotides are TGTGCCAGCAGCCAAGCAGGGAGGGACACTGAAGCTTTCTTT.

V and J are TRBV4-1 and TRBJ2-1; TRBD2 matches at 12 bases. This CDR3 is 16 amino acids long. Trimming at V came to 3 bases and at J to 5 bases, leaving 5 bases not matched to a gene. Looked up from germline, CDR1 is MGHRA and CDR2 is YSYEKL. Written as DNA, the CDR3 is TGCGCCAGCAGCCAGACCCTAGCGGGGGGGGACAATGAGCAGTTCTTC. It specifies CASSQTLAGGDNEQFF.

This clone was counted once. The V and J genes are TRBV6-6 and TRBJ2-5; 9 nucleotides line up with TRBD2. The CDR3 extends over 16 amino acids. Germline lookup yields CDR1 MNHNY and CDR2 SVGAGI (reference sequence). Trimming cost V 0 bases and J 4 bases; bases outside gene matches: 6. In nucleotides, the CDR3 is TGTGCCAGCAGTTACTCGGAGCGGGGGGCAGGAGAGACCCAGTACTTC. Its translation: CASSYSERGAGETQYF.

V and J are TRBV6-2 or TRBV6-3 and TRBJ2-1; D is ambiguous. Germline V CDR1 and CDR2: MNHEY, SVGEGT. This CDR3 comprises 12 residues. The V end lost 5 bases, the J end lost 0 bases, and 2 bases lay between the germline ends. CDR3 nucleotide sequence: TGTGCCAGCAGTCGCTCCTACAATGAGCAGTTCTTC. This encodes CASSRSYNEQFF.

This chain joins TRBV25-1 and TRBJ1-1; D remains ambiguous. Germline V gene sequence: CDR1 MGHDK, CDR2 SYGVNS. V lost 6 bases to trimming and J lost 0 bases, with 11 bases between them. This CDR3 comprises 14 residues. The CDR3 here is CASSHGLMNTEAFF. The CDR3 DNA reads TGTGCCAGCAGCCATGGACTCATGAACACTGAAGCTTTCTTT.

The V and J genes are TRBV5-3 and TRBJ2-1, with TRBD2 matching 7 bases. TRBV5-3 is assigned to the ORF class and has an uncertain function. This CDR3 spans 19 amino acids. The V gene end was trimmed by 0 bases and the J gene end by 0 bases; junction bases not matched to a gene: 12. CDR3 residues: CARSLGASGPLLSYNEQFF. DNA of the CDR3: TGTGCCAGAAGCTTGGGGGCTAGCGGCCCTCTACTCTCCTACAATGAGCAGTTCTTC.

The count of this clone is one. The V call is TRBV9, the J call TRBJ2-7, with D possibly TRBD2 on 6 matching bases. V was cut by 0 bases and J by 2 bases, with 9 bases left in between. This CDR3 region has 14 residues. Germline V gives CDR1 SGDLS, CDR2 YYNGEE. CDR3 nucleotides: TGTGCCAGCAGCGTAGCCACGGGGGCCTACGAGCAGTACTTC. The encoded protein is CASSVATGAYEQYF.

This clone was seen a handful of times. The chain is built from TRBV5-6 and TRBJ1-2; D uncertain. Trimming removed 3 bases at V and 4 bases at J, with 10 bases between. The CDR3 is made up of 13 amino acids. CDR1 and CDR2 (germline): SGHDT, YYEEEE. The CDR3 spells CASSSRLPYGYTF. The CDR3 bases are TGTGCCAGCAGCTCGAGATTACCCTATGGCTACACCTTC.

The V and J genes are TRBV6-2 or TRBV6-3 and TRBJ1-1; TRBD1 is a possible D gene (6 bases). The germline V and J ends were trimmed by 1 base and 5 bases, with 17 bases remaining between them. Germline V gene data show CDR1 as MNHEY and CDR2 as SVGEGT. This CDR3 contains 16 residues. The CDR3 nucleotides read TGTGCCAGCAGTTACTACGCTGCAGGGGTGGGGACTGAAGCTTTCTTT. It translates to CASSYYAAGVGTEAFF.

V and J are TRBV7-8 and TRBJ1-1; D gene uncertain. Trimming took off 2 bases at V and 8 bases at J, with 9 bases between the two ends. This CDR3 region has 12 residues. Germline lookup yields CDR1 SGHVS and CDR2 FQNEAQ. For the CDR3, the DNA is TGTGCCAGCAGCTTACCATCTCGGGAAGCTTTCTTT. Translating gives CASSLPSREAFF.

The rearrangement joins TRBV19 to TRBJ1-1; unclear D gene. V was pared by 3 bases and J by 1 base, with 12 bases between. The germline CDR1 and CDR2 sequences are LNHDA and SQIVND (reference sequence). CDR3 length: 15 residues. CDR3 nucleotide sequence: TGTGCCAGTAGTATGCGGCGTTATTCGAACACTGAAGCTTTCTTT. Protein sequence: CASSMRRYSNTEAFF.

The count of this clone is one. The V and J genes are TRBV19 and TRBJ2-5, with 8 bases aligning to TRBD1. The germline V gene encodes CDR1 LNHDA and CDR2 SQIVND (reference sequence). With V trimmed by 8 bases and J by 5 bases, 4 bases remained unmatched. CDR3 size: 12 residues. CDR3 DNA sequence: TGTGCCAGTGGGACAGGAGTGGAGACCCAGTACTTC. Its protein is CASGTGVETQYF. Looking up the rest from reference TRBV19 and TRBJ2-5 gives the full variable domain: DGGITQSPKYLFRKEGQNVTLSCEQNLNHDAMYWYRQDPGQGLRLIYYSQIVNDFQKGDIAEGYSVSREKKESFPLTVTSAQKNPTAFYLCASGTGVETQYFGPGTRLLVL.

The gene calls are TRBV27 and TRBJ1-6, with a tentative D call TRBD1 (6 bases). V was clipped by 3 bases and J by 5 bases, with 8 bases between them. This CDR3 has 14 residues. Germline V gene lookup returns CDR1 MNHEY and CDR2 SMNVEV (reference sequence). DNA for the CDR3: TGTGCCAGCAGTTTTCACAGGGATAATTCACCCCTCCACTTT. This codes for CASSFHRDNSPLHF.